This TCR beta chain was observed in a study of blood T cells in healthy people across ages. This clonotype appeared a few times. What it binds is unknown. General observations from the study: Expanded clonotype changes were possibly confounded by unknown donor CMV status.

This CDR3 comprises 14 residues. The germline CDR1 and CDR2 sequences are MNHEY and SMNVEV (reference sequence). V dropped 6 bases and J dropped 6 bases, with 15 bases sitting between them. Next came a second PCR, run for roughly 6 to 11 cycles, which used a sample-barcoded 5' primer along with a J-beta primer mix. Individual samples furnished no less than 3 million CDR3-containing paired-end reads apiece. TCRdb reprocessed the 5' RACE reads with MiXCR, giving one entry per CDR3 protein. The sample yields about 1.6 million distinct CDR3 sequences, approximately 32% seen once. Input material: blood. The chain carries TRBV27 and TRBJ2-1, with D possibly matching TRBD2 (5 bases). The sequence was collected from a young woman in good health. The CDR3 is CASSLLRGGNEQFF. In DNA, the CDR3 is TGTGCCAGCAGCCTTCTCCGGGGTGGCAATGAGCAGTTCTTC.